Listed below are T cell receptor beta chains from one sample, sequenced in a study of cytomegalovirus exposure and HLA in healthy donors. TCRdb's copy holds only in-frame clones and misses some; the assay was immunoSEQ multiplex PCR. The table lists about 150,000 clones, 65% to 80% of them singletons. Sequencing used PBMCs. The receptors stem from a young man in good health and CMV-seronegative. Both conserved end residues are part of each CDR3. The D gene is left open where the match is weak. Some rows have no size entry. The others give once, few or many, or a class for an expanded clone.

TRBD2	TRBV9	TRBJ2-4	-	TGTGCCAGCAGCGCTACTTTAGCGGGGGGGGCCAAAAACATTCAGTACTTC	CASSATLAGGAKNIQYF
-	TRBV2	TRBJ1-2	-	TGTGGTGTCCCTTTAACTAACTATGGCTACACCTTC	CGVPLTNYGYTF
-	TRBV28	TRBJ1-2	-	TGTGCCAGCAGTCTCCAGACATCCCCGGGGAACTATGGCTACACCTTC	CASSLQTSPGNYGYTF
-	TRBV11-3	TRBJ2-1	-	TGTGCCAGCAGCTGGGGGGACAATGAGCAGTTCTTC	CASSWGDNEQFF
TRBD1	TRBV9	TRBJ2-6	many	TGTGCCAGCAGCCTCAACAGGGGGTTACTATCTGGGGCCAACGTCCTGACTTTC	CASSLNRGLLSGANVLTF
-	TRBV28	TRBJ2-7	-	TGTGCCAGCAGTTTTGGCAGGAATTCCTACGAGCAGTACTTC	CASSFGRNSYEQYF
TRBD1	TRBV7-2	TRBJ1-5	few	TGTGCCAGCAGCTTTAGGTCCGGACAGGGTGAACAGCCCCAGCATTTT	CASSFRSGQGEQPQHF
TRBD1	TRBV6-5	TRBJ1-1	-	TGTGCCAGCAGTTACTCGACAGGGGGATCTTTCTTT	CASSYSTGGSFF
-	TRBV9	TRBJ1-1	-	TGTGCCAGCGTGTTGTTTAGGTCCTTACAGGACACTGAAGCTTTCTTT	CASVLFRSLQDTEAFF
TRBD1	TRBV7-9	TRBJ1-1	-	TGTGCCAGCGGCAGGGGGCTTACTGAAGCTTTCTTT	CASGRGLTEAFF
-	TRBV12-2	TRBJ1-1	-	TGTGCAAGTCGCTTAGAGTCTAGGGGGAACACTGAAGCTTTCTTT	CASRLESRGNTEAFF
-	TRBV28	TRBJ1-3	-	TGTGCCACCTCACTTCTCGTGCCCCACTCTGGAAACACCATATATTTT	CATSLLVPHSGNTIYF
-	TRBV9	TRBJ1-1	-	TGTGCCAGCAGCGTAGGCCAAGCGAACACTGAAGCTTTCTTT	CASSVGQANTEAFF
-	TRBV5-4	TRBJ1-2	-	TGTGCCAGCAGCTTGATCCCCGCAGGGGATGGCTACACCTTC	CASSLIPAGDGYTF
TRBD1	TRBV2	TRBJ2-5	-	TGTGCCAGCAGGACAGGGGATCTAGAGACCCAGTACTTC	CASRTGDLETQYF
-	TRBV28	TRBJ2-1	-	TGTGCCAGCAGCATTTCGCGGAGGATCCCGGGGGAGCAGTTCTTC	CASSISRRIPGEQFF
-	TRBV7-9	TRBJ2-2	-	TGTGCCAGCAGCCAAGGGCGGGACCCCACCGGGGAGCTGTTTTTT	CASSQGRDPTGELFF
-	TRBV7-3	TRBJ2-2	-	TGTGCCAGCAGCTTATTAGTAGGGGAGCTGTTTTTT	CASSLLVGELFF
-	TRBV5-6	TRBJ2-5	-	TGTGCCAGCACCCTTAACCAAGAGACCCAGTACTTC	CASTLNQETQYF
TRBD1	TRBV7-7	TRBJ2-7	-	TGTGCTAGCAGCTCGGGACAGGGGTCCTACGAGCAGTACTTC	CASSSGQGSYEQYF
TRBD1	TRBV5-4	TRBJ2-5	-	TGTGCCAGTACGGACAGGGAGAAACAAGAGACCCAGTACTTC	CASTDREKQETQYF
TRBD2	TRBV29-1	TRBJ2-1	-	TGCAGCGTGGACACTACCGGGACTAGCGGGAGGGATGAGCAGTTCTTC	CSVDTTGTSGRDEQFF
TRBD1	TRBV4-1	TRBJ1-2	few	TGCGCCAGCAGCCAGACCGGGACAGGGGGCTTAGGGTATGGCTACACCTTC	CASSQTGTGGLGYGYTF
-	TRBV28	TRBJ2-2	few	TGTGCCAGCAGTTTAGGCAGGGGAGCCGGGGAGCTGTTTTTT	CASSLGRGAGELFF
-	TRBV28	TRBJ1-2	-	TGTGCCAGCAGTTTGGCGACTCCCGGGAACTATGGCTACACCTTC	CASSLATPGNYGYTF
-	TRBV27	TRBJ1-6	few	TGTGCCAGCAGTTACGGGAATTTGGGTTCACCCCTCCACTTT	CASSYGNLGSPLHF
-	TRBV5-1	TRBJ2-7	-	TGCGCCAGCAGCTTAAACAGTGCCTACGAGCAGTACTTC	CASSLNSAYEQYF
-	TRBV7-7	TRBJ2-1	-	TGTGCTAGCAGCTTAAGCCAGGCCGATGAGCAGTTCTTC	CASSLSQADEQFF
-	TRBV15	TRBJ2-1	-	TGTGCCACCAGCAGAGATCGCGAAATACTGGGGCATGAGCAGTTCTTC	CATSRDREILGHEQFF
-	TRBV5-1	TRBJ1-5	-	TGCGCCAGCAGCTTAGGAGTAGGCCGGCACCATAGCAATCAGCCCCAGCATTTT	CASSLGVGRHHSNQPQHF
-	TRBV19	TRBJ1-1	-	TGTGCCAGTAGTCTTTCAATCGGGACACCGAACACTGAAGCTTTCTTT	CASSLSIGTPNTEAFF
-	TRBV25-1	TRBJ1-1	few	TGTGCCAGCAGTGGCCCAGGGACAAAAGCTTTCTTT	CASSGPGTKAFF
-	TRBV27	TRBJ1-2	-	TGTGCCAGCGGGAGGGGTGGTGGTGGCTACACCTTC	CASGRGGGGYTF
TRBD1	TRBV29-1	TRBJ1-1	few	TGCAGCGTTGAAGGAAGACAGGGAACAGTAGAAGCTTTCTTT	CSVEGRQGTVEAFF
-	TRBV18	TRBJ1-4	-	TGTGCCAGCTCCCCTAGCGGCACCGGGGAAGAAAAACTGTTTTTT	CASSPSGTGEEKLFF
-	TRBV6-6	TRBJ1-1	-	TGTGCCAGCCAAGAGTCCGCTGAAGCTTTCTTT	CASQESAEAFF
TRBD1	TRBV19	TRBJ1-5	-	TGTGCCAGTACCAGGACAGGGATGAGCAATCAGCCCCAGCATTTT	CASTRTGMSNQPQHF
-	TRBV6-6	TRBJ2-1	once	TGTGCCAGCAGTTACTCGAGCCTAGCCTTCTACAATGAGCAGTTCTTC	CASSYSSLAFYNEQFF
-	TRBV9	TRBJ1-1	-	TGTGCCAGCAGCGCCTCCCGGAGCGGGAGCACTGAAGCTTTCTTT	CASSASRSGSTEAFF
-	TRBV6-6	TRBJ1-5	-	TGTGCCAGCAGTTACGTCGACAGGCCTAGCAATCAGCCCCAGCATTTT	CASSYVDRPSNQPQHF
-	TRBV10-1	TRBJ2-2	-	TGCGCCAGCAGTGATACTGGGAACACCGGGGAGCTGTTTTTT	CASSDTGNTGELFF
-	TRBV28	TRBJ2-7	-	TGTGCCAGCAGTTTGACAGCTAACACCTACGAGCAGTACTTC	CASSLTANTYEQYF
TRBD1	TRBV6-5	TRBJ1-4	-	TGTGCCAGCAGAAGAGGACAGGGCGAATATGAAAAACTGTTTTTT	CASRRGQGEYEKLFF
-	TRBV28	TRBJ2-7	-	TGTGCCAGCAGTTTAGGTAGTCGACAGGTGGACGAGCAGTACTTC	CASSLGSRQVDEQYF
-	TRBV7-6	TRBJ2-1	-	TGTGCCAGCAGCCGAGAAATCTTAACGGGCAATGAGCAGTTCTTC	CASSREILTGNEQFF
-	TRBV14	TRBJ2-7	once	TGTGCCAGCAGCCAAGGCAAGGGAGAGTACGAGCAGTACTTC	CASSQGKGEYEQYF
TRBD1	TRBV5-5	TRBJ1-4	-	TGTGCCAGCAGCTATACAGGGGACGAAAAACTGTTTTTT	CASSYTGDEKLFF
TRBD1	TRBV11-2	TRBJ1-6	-	TGTGCCAGCAGCCCGGGACAGGGGGCGTATTCACCCCTCCACTTT	CASSPGQGAYSPLHF
TRBD2	TRBV5-1	TRBJ2-7	-	TGCGCCAGCAGCTTGGCAGGTTGGCGGGGGGCTTCCTACGAGCAGTACTTC	CASSLAGWRGASYEQYF
TRBD2	TRBV6-1	TRBJ2-7	-	TGTGCCAGCTTGCCCCCTGGGAGGGTCGCCGAGCAGTACTTC	CASLPPGRVAEQYF
TRBD2	TRBV19	TRBJ2-3	-	TGTGCCAGTAGTATCTTAGCGGGGGACACAGATACGCAGTATTTT	CASSILAGDTDTQYF
-	TRBV5-1	TRBJ2-5	-	TGCGCCAGCAGCTTGGTTAGCCACGAGACCCAGTACTTC	CASSLVSHETQYF
-	TRBV5-1	TRBJ1-2	-	TGCGCCAGCAGCGAACAGGCCAACTATGGCTACACCTTC	CASSEQANYGYTF
-	TRBV6-5	TRBJ1-5	few	TGTGCCAGCAGCCAAAGCGGGGGTGCCGGGCGTCAGCATTTT	CASSQSGGAGRQHF